The rows below give T cell receptor beta chains drawn from one sample of a study of T-cell reconstitution after alpha-beta-depleted transplantation in children. TCRdb reprocessed the PCR reads via MiXCR and lists one record per CDR3 protein. Among around 700,000 distinct CDR3 sequences, around 14% were seen once, and the ten largest hold 0.75% to 0.85%. The sample was PBMCs, taken before TCRalphabeta/CD19-depleted stem cell transplant. The receptor source for this set is a girl aged 2-10 years with congenital amegakaryocytic thrombocytopenia, due to receive a stem cell transplant. Each CDR3 is given without its conserved first and last residue. For some rows the clone size is stated as once, few or many, or as a class when expanded; others skip it.

J,V,size,CDR3
TRBJ2-5,TRBV7-9,.,ASSLLPLGETQY
TRBJ1-5,TRBV28,.,ASRLGGQRNQPQH
TRBJ1-5,TRBV29-1,many,SVSSGTRNQPQH
TRBJ2-7,TRBV7-6,many,ASGTGPSEQY
TRBJ2-3,TRBV5-1,many,ASSSRGRGTDTQY
TRBJ1-5,TRBV12-3/TRBV12-4,many,ASSRREYNQPQH
TRBJ2-1,TRBV2,.,GLKTYNEQF
TRBJ1-2,TRBV7-9,many,ASSLIRGGGYT
TRBJ2-5,TRBV2,.,ASMPEPVETQY
TRBJ2-7,TRBV7-2,.,ASTPGEAYEQY
TRBJ2-3,TRBV20-1,.,SAPRLAGGLDTQY
TRBJ2-7,TRBV2,.,ASSESSGQTYEQY
TRBJ2-3,TRBV12-3/TRBV12-4,.,ASSPRTGATDTQY
TRBJ2-3,TRBV5-1,few,ASSSGQTLSTDTQY
TRBJ2-5,TRBV11-2,many,ASSLDNMAGQETQY
TRBJ2-7,TRBV25-1,few,ASGGRKSSYEQY
TRBJ2-1,TRBV5-1,many,ASSLVRRGEGEEQF
TRBJ2-7,TRBV14,.,ASSPPASGTYEQY
TRBJ2-3,TRBV12-3/TRBV12-4,few,ASRPAGFNTDTQY
TRBJ2-3,TRBV5-8,few,ASSLAVNTQY
TRBJ1-5,TRBV10-3,many,AISESWADNQPQH
TRBJ2-1,TRBV24-1,many,ATSDLLDRIWPGLAGGSYNEQF
TRBJ2-7,TRBV2,few,ASSAAVLSSYEQY
TRBJ2-5,TRBV5-1,.,ASSSPLEGMGIETQY
TRBJ2-4,TRBV20-1,many,SALAGVGKNIQY
TRBJ1-1,TRBV29-1,.,SVDSGILSNTEAF
TRBJ2-2,TRBV7-2,few,ASSHWTAPGTGELF
TRBJ2-7,TRBV5-1,.,ASSSGVLAGAGTYEQY
TRBJ2-2,TRBV5-1,many,ASSLGTRTGELF
TRBJ1-1,TRBV27,.,ASSHTPGTGLLGVNTEAF
TRBJ2-7,TRBV25-1,.,ASSEYLSGYYEQY
TRBJ2-7,TRBV5-1,many,ASSFLTGTVPYEQY
TRBJ2-7,TRBV12-3/TRBV12-4,.,ASSFETSGSEQY
TRBJ2-1,TRBV7-9,many,ASSEGTHEQF
TRBJ2-7,TRBV20-1,many,SVDRGPYEQY
TRBJ2-7,TRBV12-3/TRBV12-4,.,ASTTSGRSASYEQY
TRBJ1-1,TRBV12-3/TRBV12-4,few,ASRWDSLNTEAF
TRBJ2-5,TRBV29-1,many,SVEEGRRETQY
TRBJ2-1,TRBV5-4,few,ASSLGLAGDGNEQF
TRBJ2-1,TRBV5-1,.,ASSAGQARGNEHF
TRBJ1-1,TRBV6-5,many,ASSYSPVFTEAF
TRBJ1-1,TRBV7-6,few,ASSKWDEEGTEAF